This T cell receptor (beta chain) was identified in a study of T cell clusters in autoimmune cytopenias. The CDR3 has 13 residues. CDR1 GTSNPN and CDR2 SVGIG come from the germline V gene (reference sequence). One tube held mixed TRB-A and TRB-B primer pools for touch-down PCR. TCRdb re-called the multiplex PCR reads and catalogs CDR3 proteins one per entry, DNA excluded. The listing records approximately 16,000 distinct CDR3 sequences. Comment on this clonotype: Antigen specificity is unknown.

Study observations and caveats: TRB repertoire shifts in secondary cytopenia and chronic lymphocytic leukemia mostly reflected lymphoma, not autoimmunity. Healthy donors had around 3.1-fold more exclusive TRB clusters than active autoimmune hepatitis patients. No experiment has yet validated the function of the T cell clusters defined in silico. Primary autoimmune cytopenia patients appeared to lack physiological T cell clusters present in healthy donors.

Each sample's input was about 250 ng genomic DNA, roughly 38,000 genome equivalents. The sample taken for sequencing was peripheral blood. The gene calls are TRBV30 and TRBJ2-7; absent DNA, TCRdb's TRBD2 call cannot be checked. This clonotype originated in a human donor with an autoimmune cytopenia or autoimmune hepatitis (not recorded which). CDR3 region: CACPGPSGNEQYF. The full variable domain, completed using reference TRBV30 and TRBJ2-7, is SQTIHQWPATLVQPVGSPLSLECTVEGTSNPNLYWYRQAAGRGLQLLFYSVGIGQISSEVPQNLSASRPQDRQFILSSKKLLLSDSGFYLCACPGPSGNEQYFGPGTRLTVT.